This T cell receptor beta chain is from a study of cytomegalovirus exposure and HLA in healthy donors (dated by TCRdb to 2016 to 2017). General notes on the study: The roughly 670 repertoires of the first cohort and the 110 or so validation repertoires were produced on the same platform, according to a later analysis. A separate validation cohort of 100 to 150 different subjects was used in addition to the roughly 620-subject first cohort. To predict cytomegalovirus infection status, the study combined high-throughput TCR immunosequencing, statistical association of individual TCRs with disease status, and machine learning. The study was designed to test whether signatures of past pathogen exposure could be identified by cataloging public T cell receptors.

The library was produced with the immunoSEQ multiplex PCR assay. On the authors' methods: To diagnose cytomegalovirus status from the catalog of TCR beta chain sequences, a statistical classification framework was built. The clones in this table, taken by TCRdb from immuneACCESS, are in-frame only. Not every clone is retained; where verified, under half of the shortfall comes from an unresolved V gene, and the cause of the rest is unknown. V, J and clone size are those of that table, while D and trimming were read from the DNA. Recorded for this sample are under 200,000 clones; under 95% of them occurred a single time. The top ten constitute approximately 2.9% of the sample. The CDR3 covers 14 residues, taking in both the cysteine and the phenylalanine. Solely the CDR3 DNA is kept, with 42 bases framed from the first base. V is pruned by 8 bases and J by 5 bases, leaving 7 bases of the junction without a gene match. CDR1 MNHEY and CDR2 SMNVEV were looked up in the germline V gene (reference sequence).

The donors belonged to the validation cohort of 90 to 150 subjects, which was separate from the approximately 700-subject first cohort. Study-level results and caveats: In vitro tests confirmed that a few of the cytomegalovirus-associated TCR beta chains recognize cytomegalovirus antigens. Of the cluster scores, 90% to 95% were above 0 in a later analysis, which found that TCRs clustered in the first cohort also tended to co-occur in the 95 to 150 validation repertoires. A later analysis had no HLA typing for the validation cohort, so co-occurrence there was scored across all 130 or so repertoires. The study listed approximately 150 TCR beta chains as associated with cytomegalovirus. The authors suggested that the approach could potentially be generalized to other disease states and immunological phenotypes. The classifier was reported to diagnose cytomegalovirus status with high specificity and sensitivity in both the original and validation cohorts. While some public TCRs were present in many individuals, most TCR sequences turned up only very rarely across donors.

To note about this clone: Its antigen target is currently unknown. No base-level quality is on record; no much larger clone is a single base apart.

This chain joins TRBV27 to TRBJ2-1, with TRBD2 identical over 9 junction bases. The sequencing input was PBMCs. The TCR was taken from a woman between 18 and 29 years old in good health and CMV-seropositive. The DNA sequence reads TGTGCCAGCGGCCGGACTAGCGCCGACAATGAGCAGTTCTTC. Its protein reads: CASGRTSADNEQFF.